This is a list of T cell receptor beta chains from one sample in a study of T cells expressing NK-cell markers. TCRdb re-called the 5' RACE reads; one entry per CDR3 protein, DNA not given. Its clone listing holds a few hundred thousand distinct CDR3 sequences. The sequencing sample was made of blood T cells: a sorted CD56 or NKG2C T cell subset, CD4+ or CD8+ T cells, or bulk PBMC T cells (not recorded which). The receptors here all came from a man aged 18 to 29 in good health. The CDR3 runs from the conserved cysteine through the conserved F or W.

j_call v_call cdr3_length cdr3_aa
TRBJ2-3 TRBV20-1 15 CSARWALAGDEGQYF
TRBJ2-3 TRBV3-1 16 CASSQEFRGGTDTQYF
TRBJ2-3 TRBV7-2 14 CASSLLNSADTQYF
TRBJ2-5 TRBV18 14 CASSPRQYQETQYF
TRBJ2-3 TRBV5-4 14 CASSPGQGKDTQYF
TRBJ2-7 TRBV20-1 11 CSVGEGNEQYF
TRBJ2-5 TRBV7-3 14 CASSPAGGSETQYF
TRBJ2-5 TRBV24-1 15 CATSDPGTVRETQYF
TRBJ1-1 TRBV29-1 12 CSAQGLNTEAFF
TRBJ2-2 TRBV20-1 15 CSASSGTENTGELFF